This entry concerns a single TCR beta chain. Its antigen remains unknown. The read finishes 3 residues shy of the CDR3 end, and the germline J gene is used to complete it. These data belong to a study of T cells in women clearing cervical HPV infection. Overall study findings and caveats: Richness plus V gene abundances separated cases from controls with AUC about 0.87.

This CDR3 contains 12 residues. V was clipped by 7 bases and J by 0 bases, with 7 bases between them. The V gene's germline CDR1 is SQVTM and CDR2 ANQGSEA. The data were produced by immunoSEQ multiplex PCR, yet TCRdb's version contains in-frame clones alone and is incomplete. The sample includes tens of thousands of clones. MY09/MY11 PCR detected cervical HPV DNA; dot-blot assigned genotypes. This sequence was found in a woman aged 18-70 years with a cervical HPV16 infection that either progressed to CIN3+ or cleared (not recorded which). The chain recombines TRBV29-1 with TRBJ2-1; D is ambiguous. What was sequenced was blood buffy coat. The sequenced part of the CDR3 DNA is TGCAGCGCCGGTAGCTCCTACAATGAG. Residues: CSAGSSYNE. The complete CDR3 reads CSAGSSYNEQFF.